This entry is about one T cell receptor beta chain. CDR3 length equals 12 residues. CDR1 and CDR2 from the germline V gene are MNHEY and SMNVEV (reference sequence). V lost 0 bases and J lost 10, with 7 bases in between. This sample stems from a study of blood T cell repertoires in COVID-19. TCRdb keeps only in-frame clones here, not all; method: immunoSEQ multiplex PCR. The sample carries about 130,000 clones, 65% to 90% recorded once. Sequenced: PBMCs or T cells enriched from blood (not recorded which). The rearrangement links TRBV27 to TRBJ2-1, with D uncertain. The sequence came from a woman aged 45-59 years who had recovered from COVID-19. CDR3 sequence (DNA): TGTGCCAGCAGTTTATCGGGCAGGGAGCAGTTCTTC. Protein product: CASSLSGREQFF.